These 27 T cell receptor beta chains share one sample of origin, sequenced in a study of blood T cell repertoires in COVID-19. Measured with immunoSEQ multiplex PCR; TCRdb has only the in-frame clones, and not every one. The sample consists of hundreds of thousands of clones, 83% of them appearing once. Sequencing was done on a sample of PBMCs or T cells enriched from blood (not recorded which). These receptors were taken from a woman aged 45-59 years who had been exposed to COVID-19.

CDR3 bases: TGTGCCAGCAGCCGTGCCGGGGGATTGAACACTGAAGCTTTCTTT. Translated, it gives CASSRAGGLNTEAFF. V usage is TRBV11-2 and J usage is TRBJ1-1, with a possible D match to TRBD1 (5 bases). CDR1 and CDR2 (germline): SGHAT, FQNNGV. The CDR3 extends over 15 amino acids. V lost 5 bases and J 0 bases, leaving 13 bases between the germline ends.

The chain combines TRBV11-2 with TRBJ2-6, with TRBD1 as a possible D gene (6 bases). Trimming stripped 3 bases from V and 0 bases from J, with 15 bases between. The CDR3 sequence is 18 residues long. Germline assignment: CDR1 SGHAT and CDR2 FQNNGV. The CDR3 nucleotides read TGTGCCAGCAGCTTTCGACAGGCGACTTACTCTGGGGCCAACGTCCTGACTTTC. This gives the protein CASSFRQATYSGANVLTF.

The chain has TRBV29-1 and TRBJ1-2, with 7 nucleotides matching TRBD1. V lost 7 bases and J lost 2; bases outside the gene matches: 7. Germline lookup yields CDR1 SQVTM and CDR2 ANQGSEA. The CDR3 is 13 residues long. This CDR3 reads CSGGGQQNYGYTF. The CDR3 coding sequence is TGCAGCGGGGGGGGACAGCAAAACTATGGCTACACCTTC. The whole variable domain, remainder taken from reference TRBV29-1 and TRBJ1-2, is SAVISQKPSRDICQRGTSLTIQCQVDSQVTMMFWYRQQPGQSLTLIATANQGSEATYESGFVIDKFPISRPNLTFSTLTVSNMSPEDSSIYLCSGGGQQNYGYTFGSGTRLTVV.

CDR3 nucleotide sequence: TGTGCCACCAGCAGAGTTGAGGGGGTGGTTCAGCCCCAGCATTTT. It translates to CATSRVEGVVQPQHF. The rearrangement joins TRBV15 to TRBJ1-5; maybe TRBD1 (6 bases). Trimming pared 1 base from V and 6 bases from J, leaving 13 bases between. This CDR3 has 15 residues. Per the germline V gene, CDR1 is LNHNV and CDR2 is YYDKDF (reference sequence).

In nucleotides, the CDR3 is TGTGCCAGCGCGGGGGACAGGGTGAACTATGGCTACACCTTC. Its translation: CASAGDRVNYGYTF. V usage is TRBV25-1 and J usage is TRBJ1-2, with 9 bases fitting TRBD1. There are 14 residues in the CDR3. Losses at the gene ends were 8 bases for V and 2 bases for J; bases not matched to a gene: 6. The germline CDR1 and CDR2 sequences are MGHDK and SYGVNS.

This clone was detected a few times. V usage is TRBV28 and J usage is TRBJ2-3; D possibly corresponds to TRBD1 (5 bases). The ends were cut back, 0 bases at V and 9 bases at J, with 7 bases in the middle. Germline-derived CDR1 and CDR2 are MDHEN and SYDVKM. The length of the CDR3 is 12 residues. The CDR3 DNA is TGTGCCAGCAGTTTATGGTCAGGGACGCAGTATTTT. Amino acid sequence: CASSLWSGTQYF. The full variable domain, completed using reference TRBV28 and TRBJ2-3, is DVKVTQSSRYLVKRTGEKVFLECVQDMDHENMFWYRQDPGLGLRLIYFSYDVKMKEKGDIPEGYSVSREKKERFSLILESASTNQTSMYLCASSLWSGTQYFGPGTRLTVL.

The chain combines TRBV12-5 with TRBJ1-2; D uncertain. V gave up 6 bases and J gave up 4 bases, with 12 bases separating them. This CDR3 is built from 13 residues. CDR1 and CDR2 from the germline V gene are LGHNT and FRNRAP. In nucleotides, the CDR3 is TGTGCTAGTGGCTCGCCGGGTGGCTATGGCTACACCTTC. It is translated as CASGSPGGYGYTF.

In this sample, this clone turned up once. The V and J genes are TRBV3-1 (or the pseudogene TRBV3-2) and TRBJ2-5; possible D gene TRBD1, 7 bases. V dropped 0 bases and J dropped 5 bases, with 10 bases sitting between them. CDR3 length: 14 residues. From germline, CDR1 is LGHDT and CDR2 YNNKEL (reference sequence). The CDR3 nucleotides are TGTGCCAGCAGCCAAGAACCAGGGGGGGAGACCCAGTACTTC. Translation gives CASSQEPGGETQYF.

The chain employs TRBV6-2 or TRBV6-3 and TRBJ1-5; no firm D call. Germline CDR1 MNHEY, CDR2 SVGEGT. The ends were cut back, 0 bases at V and 0 bases at J, with 9 bases in the middle. The CDR3 is made up of 16 amino acids. The CDR3, as DNA: TGTGCCAGCAGTTACTCTACAGCTGCTAGCAATCAGCCCCAGCATTTT. Its translation: CASSYSTAASNQPQHF.

CDR3 DNA: TGTGCCAGCAGCTTAGATCGGGGGACAGAAGTGAACACCGGGGAGCTGTTTTTT. It is translated as CASSLDRGTEVNTGELFF. This chain connects TRBV11-3 to TRBJ2-2, with TRBD1 as a possible D gene (7 bases). CDR1 and CDR2 (germline): SGHNT, YENEEA. CDR3 length: 18 amino acids. With 0 bases removed from V and 1 base from J, the gap between germline ends came to 15 bases.

V and J are TRBV19 and TRBJ1-1, with 7 positions matching TRBD1. Germline CDR1 and CDR2: LNHDA and SQIVND (reference sequence). Trimming took 1 base from V and 4 from J; bases not matched to a gene: 0. The CDR3 is 13 residues long. The CDR3 protein is CASSIGTGTEAFF. CDR3 nucleotide sequence: TGTGCCAGTAGTATAGGGACAGGCACTGAAGCTTTCTTT.

Comment on this clone: The sample contains more than one DNA sequence encoding this CDR3. This chain uses TRBV9 with TRBJ1-6; no firm D call. The CDR3 spans 15 residues. Germline loops: CDR1 SGDLS, CDR2 YYNGEE. Deletions cut 2 bases from V and 0 bases from J, with 6 bases between. The CDR3 DNA follows: TGTGCCAGCAGCGTGGGGAGCTCCTATAATTCACCCCTCCACTTT. Its translation: CASSVGSSYNSPLHF. Complete variable domain (other parts from reference TRBV9 and TRBJ1-6): DSGVTQTPKHLITATGQRVTLRCSPRSGDLSVYWYQQSLDQGLQFLIQYYNGEERAKGNILERFSAQQFPDLHSELNLSSLELGDSALYFCASSVGSSYNSPLHFGNGTRLTVT.

This sequence joins TRBV6-6 and TRBJ2-2, with D perhaps matching TRBD2 (5 bases). Germline CDR1 is MNHNY and CDR2 is SVGAGI (reference sequence). V was shortened by 6 bases and J by 0 bases, with 14 bases between the two germline ends. CDR3 size: 16 residues. CDR3 in DNA: TGTGCCAGCAGACAGAGCGGCCCCGCGAACACCGGGGAGCTGTTTTTT. This gives the protein CASRQSGPANTGELFF.

The V gene is TRBV5-4, the J gene TRBJ2-3; 12 positions match TRBD2. The CDR3 extends over 16 amino acids. V shed 3 bases and J 2 bases; nucleotides not matched to a gene: 4. Germline loops: CDR1 SGHNT, CDR2 YYREEE (reference sequence). Here the CDR3 reads CASSWGLAGATDTQYF. The CDR3 region has the DNA TGTGCCAGCAGCTGGGGACTAGCGGGTGCCACAGATACGCAGTATTTT.

This chain links TRBV3-1 (or the pseudogene TRBV3-2) with TRBJ2-3; D not resolved. The CDR3 length is 14 residues. V was clipped by 0 bases and J by 2 bases, with 6 bases between them. Germline-derived CDR1 and CDR2 are LGHDT and YNNKEL (reference sequence). CDR3 nucleotides: TGTGCCAGCAGCCAAGATCGGTTCACAGATACGCAGTATTTT. Protein product: CASSQDRFTDTQYF.

This chain links TRBV5-1 with TRBJ2-1; weak D call: TRBD2 (5 bases). The germline V gene encodes CDR1 SGHRS and CDR2 YFSETQ. Trimming took 0 bases from V and 3 from J, leaving 13 bases between them. The CDR3 has 16 residues. CDR3: CASSLAPGRGYNEQFF. Written as DNA, the CDR3 is TGCGCCAGCAGCTTGGCCCCGGGCCGGGGCTACAATGAGCAGTTCTTC.

The chain joins TRBV2 to TRBJ1-1; 7 bases align to TRBD1. Germline values: CDR1 SNHLY, CDR2 FYNNEI. V trimming: 7 bases; J trimming: 0 bases; junction bases outside the gene matches: 8. This CDR3 is built from 15 residues. The CDR3 DNA reads TGTGCCAGCATTTTGACAGGGACCTTGAACACTGAAGCTTTCTTT. Protein product: CASILTGTLNTEAFF.

This clone has a single count. In DNA, the CDR3 is TGTGCCAGCAGTATCAACCCGGGGAACACTGAAGCTTTCTTT. The encoded protein is CASSINPGNTEAFF. The chain carries TRBV6-5 and TRBJ1-1; no reliable D call. V lost 5 bases to trimming and J lost 1 base, with 11 bases between them. CDR3 length: 14 residues. Germline lookup yields CDR1 MNHEY and CDR2 SVGAGI.

This chain links TRBV7-9 with TRBJ1-1; TRBD1 is a possible D gene (6 bases). CDR3 length: 14 residues. The V gene's germline CDR1 is SEHNR and CDR2 FQNEAQ (reference sequence). Deletions cut 1 base from V and 6 bases from J, with 12 bases between. Here the CDR3 reads CASSLVTGKPEAFF. The CDR3 DNA sequence: TGTGCCAGCAGCTTAGTTACAGGGAAGCCTGAAGCTTTCTTT. Based on the CDR3 plus reference TRBV7-9 and TRBJ1-1, the full variable domain is DTGVSQNPRHKITKRGQNVTFRCDPISEHNRLYWYRQTLGQGPEFLTYFQNEAQLEKSRLLSDRFSAERPKGSFSTLEIQRTEQGDSAMYLCASSLVTGKPEAFFGQGTRLTVV.

This chain joins TRBV3-1 (or the pseudogene TRBV3-2) and TRBJ2-3; perhaps TRBD2 as D (7 bases). V lost 0 bases, J lost 0 bases, and 13 bases lay in between. From germline, CDR1 is LGHDT and CDR2 YNNKEL (reference sequence). CDR3 size: 17 residues. In nucleotides, the CDR3 is TGTGCCAGCAGCCAAGAGAGGCGGGGGCTTAGCACAGATACGCAGTATTTT. It encodes CASSQERRGLSTDTQYF.

The rearrangement joins TRBV11-2 to TRBJ2-2; D unresolved. From germline, CDR1 is SGHAT and CDR2 FQNNGV. This CDR3 is built from 14 residues. V was clipped by 5 bases and J by 0 bases, with 7 bases between them. CDR3 in DNA: TGTGCCAGCAGCCCCCGGGCGAACACCGGGGAGCTGTTTTTT. This codes for CASSPRANTGELFF.

The rearrangement uses TRBV2 and TRBJ1-3, with TRBD1 matching 7 bases. Germline loops: CDR1 SNHLY, CDR2 FYNNEI. CDR3 length equals 13 residues. V was clipped by 10 bases and J by 2 bases; unmatched bases: 5. In DNA, the CDR3 is TGTGCCATGAGGGGGCGTACTGGAAACACCATATATTTT. Its protein product is CAMRGRTGNTIYF. The variable domain in full, with the rest retrieved from reference TRBV2 and TRBJ1-3, is EPEVTQTPSHQVTQMGQEVILRCVPISNHLYFYWYRQILGQKVEFLVSFYNNEISEKSEIFDDQFSVERPDGSNFTLKIRSTKLEDSAMYFCAMRGRTGNTIYFGEGSWLTVV.

This sequence joins TRBV7-9 and TRBJ1-6; D is perhaps TRBD1 (5 bases). V was clipped by 5 bases and J by 8 bases, with 10 bases between them. Germline CDR1 SEHNR, CDR2 FQNEAQ (reference sequence). This CDR3 region has 13 residues. The DNA of the CDR3 is TGTGCCAGCAGCCGCGACAGTGATTCACCCCTCCACTTT. This gives the protein CASSRDSDSPLHF. Full variable domain (outside the CDR3, taken from reference TRBV7-9 and TRBJ1-6): DTGVSQNPRHKITKRGQNVTFRCDPISEHNRLYWYRQTLGQGPEFLTYFQNEAQLEKSRLLSDRFSAERPKGSFSTLEIQRTEQGDSAMYLCASSRDSDSPLHFGNGTRLTVT.

V is TRBV18 and J is TRBJ1-4; D is unresolved. The CDR3 length is 12 residues. Trimming pared 2 bases from V and 8 bases from J, leaving 6 bases between. Looked up from germline, CDR1 is KGHSH and CDR2 is LQKENI. The CDR3 is CASSPSREKLFF. The CDR3 bases are TGTGCCAGCTCACCATCCAGAGAAAAACTGTTTTTT.

The genes are TRBV5-1 and TRBJ1-1; no clear D gene. V lost 0 bases and J 1 base, leaving 10 bases between the germline ends. The CDR3 extends over 15 amino acids. Germline V gives CDR1 SGHRS, CDR2 YFSETQ. The CDR3 sequence: CASSLVGGPNTEAFF. The CDR3 DNA is TGCGCCAGCAGCTTGGTTGGAGGCCCGAACACTGAAGCTTTCTTT.

This chain joins TRBV10-2 and TRBJ1-4; perhaps TRBD1 as D (6 bases). CDR3 length: 14 amino acids. V shed 2 bases and J shed 4 bases, with 8 bases lying between them. Germline CDR1 is WSHSY and CDR2 is SAAADI. The CDR3 nucleotides are TGCGCCAGCAGTGAGAAAGGGGGTAATGAAAAACTGTTTTTT. It specifies CASSEKGGNEKLFF.

This clone was seen ten or more times. The chain recombines TRBV10-1 with TRBJ1-1; D not certain. The V gene's germline CDR1 is WNHNN and CDR2 SYGVQD (reference sequence). V shed 4 bases and J shed 7 bases, with 13 bases lying between them. The CDR3 totals 13 residues. The CDR3, as DNA: TGCGCCAGCAGTGCATCGCCGTTGAGTGAAGCTTTCTTT. Its translation is CASSASPLSEAFF.